This TCR beta chain was documented in a study of cytomegalovirus exposure and HLA in healthy donors. The CDR3 has 16 residues. Trimming removed 2 bases from V and 6 bases from J, with 17 bases in between. The germline V gene encodes CDR1 MNHNS and CDR2 SASEGT. On this clone itself: Its target is not known.

Generated by immunoSEQ multiplex PCR, the TCRdb table keeps only in-frame clones and is missing some. This repertoire shows under 250,000 clones, roughly three quarters found once; its top ten account for about 1.2%. Study-wide results and limits: Subsequent analysis revealed that first-cohort TCR clusters tended to co-occur in the 100 to 150 validation repertoires. Among TCR beta chains, those listed as cytomegalovirus-associated numbered about 160. Many donors carried some public TCRs, although rarity characterized most TCR sequences. Confirmation was obtained in vitro that a few CMV-associated chains are specific for CMV antigens.

The clonotype originates from a woman in her 30s in good health and CMV-seronegative. The sequencing input was PBMCs. The V and J genes are TRBV6-1 and TRBJ1-5, with D maybe TRBD1 (6 bases). The CDR3 reads CASSEPARQGLQPQHF. The CDR3 DNA reads as TGTGCCAGCAGTGAACCCGCCAGGCAGGGGCTTCAGCCCCAGCATTTT.